These 5 T cell receptor beta chains originate from one sample sequenced in a study of metastatic and nonmetastatic thyroid tumors. Using MiXCR, TCRdb re-called clones from the PCR reads. The data show some 11,000 clones, with 25% to 35% seen just once and about 12% held by the top ten. Thyroid surgery had not been preceded by any treatment in any patient. Material: tumor tissue. The source is a female donor with papillary thyroid cancer or a benign thyroid nodule (not recorded which). Some clones in this sample may be carry-over from other donors' samples.

V usage is TRBV12-3 or TRBV12-4 and J usage is TRBJ2-7, with D hard to call. Trimming took off 5 bases at V and 1 base at J, with 12 bases between the two ends. The CDR3 consists of 14 residues. In nucleotides, the CDR3 is TGTGCCAGCAGTCTCTCCCCACGATCCTACGAGCAGTACTTC. Protein sequence: CASSLSPRSYEQYF.

The chain combines TRBV6-1 with TRBJ2-1; D perhaps matches TRBD2 (6 bases). Germline V gene sequence: CDR1 MNHNS, CDR2 SASEGT. The V end lost 5 bases, the J end lost 1 base, and 9 bases lay between the germline ends. This CDR3 contains 14 residues. CDR3 coding DNA: TGTGCCAGCAGTAAGACTAGTTCCTACAATGAGCAGTTCTTC. This encodes CASSKTSSYNEQFF.

This clone was picked up many times. The V call is TRBV4-2, the J call TRBJ2-1; 7 bases are a match to TRBD1. This CDR3 spans 17 amino acids. Germline CDR1 is LGHNA and CDR2 is YNFKEQ. V was pared by 4 bases and J by 7 bases, with 16 bases of the junction left unmatched. The CDR3 DNA is TGTGCCAGCAGCCCACAGGGGACCCAGCGCCGTACAAATGAGCAGTTCTTC. Translation: CASSPQGTQRRTNEQFF.

This clone is labeled large. This chain uses TRBV15 with TRBJ2-7; 8 bases align to TRBD2. The CDR3 totals 15 residues. V dropped 5 bases and J dropped 0; count of bases not matched to a gene: 6. Per the germline V gene, CDR1 is LNHNV and CDR2 is YYDKDF (reference sequence). The DNA of the CDR3 is TGTGCCACCAGCCGTCGGGGGGGGGCCTCCTACGAGCAGTACTTC. Translated, it gives CATSRRGGASYEQYF.

Only a few counts were recorded for this clone. The J gene is TRBJ2-1, the V gene TRBV6-1; TRBD1 might be the D (5 bases). Trimming pared 7 bases from V and 3 bases from J, leaving 7 bases between. The CDR3 covers 12 residues. CDR1 is MNHNS and CDR2 is SASEGT in the germline V gene. The CDR3 bases are TGTGCCAGCATGGACATCTACAATGAGCAGTTCTTC. Its protein product is CASMDIYNEQFF.